Following are 31 T cell receptor beta chains from one sample sequenced in a study of spatial heterogeneity in lung cancer. Study-level points and caveats: Higher tumor mutation counts went along with higher counts of expanded intratumoral alpha and beta TCRs.

Documented time point: sample taken at primary tumor resection. Each CDR3 protein gets one entry after TCRdb re-called the 5' RACE reads with MiXCR. The sample contains about 30,000 distinct CDR3 sequences, less than 9% of which appear only once. Which antigens these TCRs recognize remains unknown. Sequencing used lung tumor tissue, obtained at surgery. The receptors originated from a male donor with early-stage non-small cell lung cancer.

This CDR3 reads CSARVTLAGGPYNEQFF. CDR3 nucleotides: TGCAGTGCTAGAGTCACGCTAGCGGGGGGGCCCTACAATGAGCAGTTCTTC. The chain uses TRBV20-1 and TRBJ2-1, with 12 positions matching TRBD2. Germline lookup yields CDR1 DFQATT and CDR2 SNEGSKA (reference sequence). Trimming removed 1 base from V and 2 bases from J; junction bases left unmatched: 6. The length of the CDR3 is 17 residues.

The genes are TRBV11-2 and TRBJ2-2; maybe TRBD2 (6 bases). The germline V and J ends were trimmed by 5 bases and 0 bases, with 10 bases remaining between them. CDR1 is SGHAT and CDR2 is FQNNGV in the germline V gene. CDR3 size: 15 residues. CDR3 sequence reads: CASSRGRSNTGELFF. The CDR3 DNA sequence: TGTGCCAGCAGCCGTGGGAGGTCGAACACCGGGGAGCTGTTTTTT.

This clonotype has ten or more counts. The chain combines TRBV20-1 with TRBJ1-4, with D maybe TRBD1 (5 bases). The length of the CDR3 is 14 residues. Per germline, CDR1 DFQATT and CDR2 SNEGSKA (reference sequence). V lost 3 bases, J lost 4 bases, and 12 bases lay in between. DNA of the CDR3: TGCAGTGCTAGGAAGGGGTTTGGTAATGAAAAACTGTTTTTT. This encodes CSARKGFGNEKLFF.

This clonotype was picked up many times. V gene TRBV20-1 combines with J gene TRBJ1-5; tentative D call: TRBD1 (5 bases). Looked up from germline, CDR1 is DFQATT and CDR2 is SNEGSKA (reference sequence). This CDR3 region has 16 residues. V gave up 1 base and J gave up 7 bases, with 20 bases separating them. CDR3 loop: CSARGGPSLWEQPQHF. CDR3 nucleotides: TGCAGTGCTAGAGGGGGACCTTCTTTATGGGAACAGCCCCAGCATTTT.

CDR3 sequence (DNA): TGTGCCAGCGCGGGGGGCTTAAGCTCCTACAATGAGCAGTTCTTC. Encoded protein: CASAGGLSSYNEQFF. V is TRBV7-8 and J is TRBJ2-1, with TRBD2 matching 8 bases. J gave up 0 bases and V 8 bases, and 6 bases lay outside the gene matches. There are 15 residues in the CDR3. CDR1 and CDR2 from the germline V gene are SGHVS and FQNEAQ.

This clonotype was seen repeatedly, ten times or more. The genes are TRBV20-1 and TRBJ2-7; tentatively, D is TRBD1 (5 bases). Per germline, CDR1 DFQATT and CDR2 SNEGSKA (reference sequence). This CDR3 spans 13 amino acids. Trimming stripped 5 bases from V and 4 bases from J, with 15 bases between. Here the CDR3 reads CSASRVSPYEQYF. The CDR3 nucleotides read TGCAGTGCTTCCAGGGTTTCACCATACGAGCAGTACTTC.

This clonotype was picked up many times. The chain uses TRBV7-2 and TRBJ1-4; the D is unclear. The V end lost 4 bases, the J end lost 7 bases, and 19 bases lay between the germline ends. This CDR3 contains 16 residues. The germline V gene encodes CDR1 SGHTA and CDR2 FQGNSA. The CDR3 DNA reads as TGTGCCAGCAGCTCAGCCGTGAGGGCTCCCTTTGAAAAACTGTTTTTT. Translated: CASSSAVRAPFEKLFF. Full variable domain (rest looked up from reference TRBV7-2 and TRBJ1-4): GAGVSQSPSNKVTEKGKDVELRCDPISGHTALYWYRQSLGQGLEFLIYFQGNSAPDKSGLPSDRFSAERTGGSVSTLTIQRTQQEDSAVYLCASSSAVRAPFEKLFFGSGTQLSVL.

In this sample, this clonotype turned up many times. The rearrangement links TRBV7-2 to TRBJ1-2; TRBD1 is a possible D gene (6 bases). This CDR3 contains 15 residues. The V end was cut by 5 bases, the J end by 2 bases, with 15 bases between. Germline assignment: CDR1 SGHTA and CDR2 FQGNSA. The CDR3, as DNA: TGTGCCAGCAGCGGGGGGCGGCAGGGGAACTATGGCTACACCTTC. Its protein is CASSGGRQGNYGYTF.

This clonotype was seen ten or more times. The rearrangement uses TRBV5-1 and TRBJ2-2; D may be TRBD1 or TRBD2 (5 bases each). Per germline, CDR1 SGHRS and CDR2 YFSETQ. This CDR3 has 15 residues. The V and J ends lost 3 bases and 1 base respectively, with 10 bases between them. The CDR3 bases are TGCGCCAGCAGCTCGGGACGGGGGAACACCGGGGAGCTGTTTTTT. Translating gives CASSSGRGNTGELFF.

The chain uses TRBV12-3 or TRBV12-4 and TRBJ2-5, with D possibly being TRBD1 (6 bases). Trimming shortened V by 5 bases and J by 1 base, and 11 bases separated the two germline ends. The CDR3 is 14 amino acids. CDR3 nucleotide sequence: TGTGCCAGCAGTCCTCGGGACACCCAAGAGACCCAGTACTTC. Protein: CASSPRDTQETQYF.

The chain couples TRBV3-1 to TRBJ2-5; 7 bases are shared with TRBD2. The trim removed 3 bases at V and 1 base at J, leaving 5 bases unmatched. The CDR3 runs 15 residues. Germline CDR1 and CDR2: LGHDT and YNNKEL (reference sequence). This CDR3 is CASSHSSGFQETQYF. CDR3 DNA: TGTGCCAGCAGCCACTCTAGCGGTTTCCAAGAGACCCAGTACTTC.

This clonotype was recorded many times. V and J are TRBV27 and TRBJ2-2; D is undetermined. Germline V gives CDR1 MNHEY, CDR2 SMNVEV (reference sequence). CDR3 length: 15 residues. The germline V and J ends were trimmed by 0 bases and 4 bases, with 9 bases remaining between them. Here the CDR3 reads CASSLSGIGTGELFF. For the CDR3, the DNA is TGTGCCAGCAGTTTATCTGGGATAGGCACCGGGGAGCTGTTTTTT.

This clonotype was seen ten or more times. The V call is TRBV5-1, the J call TRBJ2-7, with D hard to call. V was trimmed by 0 bases and J by 6 bases, leaving 7 bases between them. The germline gives CDR1 SGHRS, CDR2 YFSETQ. The CDR3 has 12 residues. DNA of the CDR3: TGCGCCAGCAGCTTGGAGGGTCCCGAGCAGTACTTC. Residues: CASSLEGPEQYF.

This clonotype occurred a few times. This chain joins TRBV11-2 and TRBJ2-5; the match to TRBD1 covers 9 bases. CDR3 size: 16 residues. The junction had 5 bases not matched to a gene; V was cut back by 1 base and J by 2 bases. Per germline, CDR1 SGHAT and CDR2 FQNNGV. The CDR3 loop reads CASSLGPGTGQETQYF. DNA of the CDR3: TGTGCCAGCAGCTTAGGACCCGGGACAGGGCAAGAGACCCAGTACTTC.

This clonotype occurred a few times. V is TRBV20-1 and J is TRBJ2-3; D is uncertain. The CDR3 has 12 residues. Between the trimmed V and J ends, which lost 3 bases and 3 bases, there was a span of 7 bases. The germline CDR1 and CDR2 sequences are DFQATT and SNEGSKA (reference sequence). The CDR3 is CSASRQTDTQYF. As DNA, the CDR3 is TGCAGTGCTAGCCGGCAAACAGATACGCAGTATTTT.

This clonotype occurred many times. The rearrangement uses TRBV5-1 and TRBJ1-1; D remains ambiguous. Germline V gives CDR1 SGHRS, CDR2 YFSETQ. The CDR3 spans 13 residues. Trimming shortened V by 5 bases and J by 2 bases, and 10 bases separated the two germline ends. This CDR3 reads CASRTRENTEAFF. The CDR3 bases are TGCGCCAGCAGGACGAGAGAAAACACTGAAGCTTTCTTT.

This clonotype was observed a handful of times. The chain links TRBV11-2 to TRBJ2-3; D possibly uses TRBD1 or TRBD2 (6 bases each). This CDR3 is built from 17 residues. Trimming left V 3 bases short and J 2 bases short, with 18 bases between. From germline, CDR1 is SGHAT and CDR2 FQNNGV. For the CDR3, the DNA is TGTGCCAGCAGCTTGGGGCGACTGGAGGGACACACAGATACGCAGTATTTT. Its translation: CASSLGRLEGHTDTQYF. Using reference TRBV11-2 and TRBJ2-3 for the parts outside the CDR3, the full variable domain is EAGVAQSPRYKIIEKRQSVAFWCNPISGHATLYWYQQILGQGPKLLIQFQNNGVVDDSQLPKDRFSAERLKGVDSTLKIQPAKLEDSAVYLCASSLGRLEGHTDTQYFGPGTRLTVL.

This clonotype showed up many times. This chain joins TRBV6-2 or TRBV6-3 and TRBJ1-1; TRBD1 is a possible D gene (5 bases). Germline CDR1 reads MNHEY; CDR2 reads SVGEGT. The length of the CDR3 is 14 residues. Trimming removed 7 bases from V and 3 bases from J, with 15 bases in between. The CDR3 DNA sequence: TGTGCCAGCACCCCCGCAGGGCTCTACACTGAAGCTTTCTTT. Amino acids: CASTPAGLYTEAFF.

The chain combines TRBV10-1 with TRBJ2-7; perhaps TRBD1 as D (6 bases). Germline V CDR1 and CDR2: WNHNN, SYGVQD (reference sequence). Deletions cut 3 bases from V and 5 bases from J, with 11 bases between. This CDR3 comprises 13 residues. Here the CDR3 DNA reads TGCGCCAGCAGTGACCAGGGGAGCCACGAGCAGTACTTC. Amino acids: CASSDQGSHEQYF.

This clonotype was seen repeatedly, ten times or more. V gene TRBV6-5 combines with J gene TRBJ1-6, with D perhaps matching TRBD1 (5 bases). The CDR3 totals 15 residues. Trimming pared 2 bases from V and 9 bases from J, leaving 14 bases between. Per germline, CDR1 MNHEY and CDR2 SVGAGI. The CDR3 protein is CASSYIQGSSSPLHF. The CDR3 DNA sequence: TGTGCCAGCAGTTACATCCAGGGCTCCTCTTCACCCCTCCACTTT.

Remarks on this clonotype: A read error may be the cause here, since a much bigger clone is one base away. V gene TRBV7-2 combines with J gene TRBJ1-5; D gene unclear. The germline V and J ends were trimmed by 2 bases and 6 bases, with 8 bases remaining between them. CDR3 size: 13 residues. CDR1 is SGHTA and CDR2 is FQGNSA in the germline V gene. CDR3 DNA sequence: TGTGCCAGCAGCTTATGGGGTACTCAGCCCCAGCATTTT. Residues: CASSLWGTQPQHF.

The chain employs TRBV2 and TRBJ2-1; D is possibly TRBD1 (6 bases). The CDR3 has 14 amino acids. Trimming removed 4 bases at V and 9 bases at J, with 16 bases between. Germline V gives CDR1 SNHLY, CDR2 FYNNEI. The CDR3 region is CASSARFTGSEQFF. The CDR3 region has the DNA TGTGCCAGCAGTGCCCGGTTCACAGGGTCTGAGCAGTTCTTC.

Many counts were recorded for this clonotype. The rearrangement links TRBV29-1 to TRBJ2-3, with 16 positions matching TRBD2. The trim removed 5 bases at V and 3 bases at J, leaving 5 bases unmatched. The CDR3 is 16 residues long. CDR1 is SQVTM and CDR2 is ANQGSEA in the germline V gene. This CDR3 is CSVPGLAGGPTDTQYF. CDR3 nucleotide sequence: TGCAGCGTTCCGGGACTAGCGGGGGGGCCAACAGATACGCAGTATTTT.

This clonotype was detected only a few times. This chain joins TRBV7-9 and TRBJ1-5, with no clear D. The V and J ends lost 5 bases and 8 bases respectively, with 10 bases between them. Germline V gene lookup returns CDR1 SEHNR and CDR2 FQNEAQ (reference sequence). This CDR3 is built from 12 residues. The CDR3 loop is CASSAIGKPQHF. CDR3 DNA sequence: TGTGCCAGCAGCGCGATCGGGAAGCCCCAGCATTTT. Combining the CDR3 with reference TRBV7-9 and TRBJ1-5 gives the whole variable domain DTGVSQNPRHKITKRGQNVTFRCDPISEHNRLYWYRQTLGQGPEFLTYFQNEAQLEKSRLLSDRFSAERPKGSFSTLEIQRTEQGDSAMYLCASSAIGKPQHFGDGTRLSIL.

This clonotype was seen at least ten times. The J gene is TRBJ1-2, the V gene TRBV6-2 or TRBV6-3, with 7 nucleotides matching TRBD1. The germline CDR1 and CDR2 sequences are MNHEY and SVGEGT. The CDR3 has 12 amino acids. J gave up 2 bases and V 11 bases, and 5 bases lay outside the gene matches. The CDR3 is CAGGQANYGYTF. CDR3 nucleotides: TGTGCCGGAGGACAGGCGAACTATGGCTACACCTTC.

This clonotype is termed medium-sized. The chain employs TRBV20-1 and TRBJ2-5; no clear D gene. The V and J ends lost 5 bases and 1 base respectively, with 17 bases between them. CDR3 size: 15 residues. The germline CDR1 and CDR2 sequences are DFQATT and SNEGSKA (reference sequence). CDR3 sequence (DNA): TGCAGTGCTCCACCTGAGAGGAGACTCCAAGAGACCCAGTACTTC. Its translation: CSAPPERRLQETQYF.

CDR3 amino acids: CASSQDPDILQDLNTIYF. CDR3 nucleotide sequence: TGTGCCAGCAGCCAAGATCCCGACATTCTCCAAGATCTGAACACCATATATTTT. The chain couples TRBV4-2 to TRBJ1-3; D remains ambiguous. Per germline, CDR1 LGHNA and CDR2 YNFKEQ. The CDR3 extends over 18 amino acids. The V end lost 0 bases, the J end lost 7 bases, and 22 bases lay between the germline ends.

The chain employs TRBV25-1 and TRBJ2-6; D gene uncertain. CDR1 MGHDK and CDR2 SYGVNS come from the germline V gene. The CDR3 runs to 13 residues. V lost 3 bases to trimming and J lost 6 bases, with 6 bases between them. The DNA for the CDR3 is TGTGCCAGCAGTGAGGTTGTGGCCAACGTCCTGACTTTC. Its protein product is CASSEVVANVLTF.

On this clonotype itself: With a much larger clone just one base away, this may be a read error. The chain couples TRBV5-1 to TRBJ2-7; D possibly corresponds to TRBD2 (6 bases). This CDR3 has 15 amino acids. In germline, CDR1 is SGHRS, CDR2 YFSETQ. The DNA of the CDR3 is TGCGCCAGCAGCTTGGTGGCGGGGAGCTCCTGCGAGCAGTACTTC. Protein: CASSLVAGSSCEQYF.

In its sample, this clonotype was seen many times. The chain combines TRBV12-3 or TRBV12-4 with TRBJ2-4; 8 bases are a match to TRBD1. J lost 15 bases, V lost 6 bases, and 13 bases had no gene match. This CDR3 is 13 amino acids long. CDR3 in amino acids: CASRGQEVWSWYF. Written as DNA, the CDR3 is TGTGCCAGCAGGGGACAGGAAGTCTGGTCATGGTACTTC.

At least ten counts were recorded for this clonotype. V usage is TRBV7-2 and J usage is TRBJ1-2; 7 nucleotides agree with TRBD1. From germline, CDR1 is SGHTA and CDR2 FQGNSA. The CDR3 extends over 14 amino acids. Losses at the gene ends were 4 bases for V and 8 bases for J; bases not matched to a gene: 10. The CDR3, as DNA: TGTGCCAGCAGCTCACCCAGGGGGGAGGGAGGCTACACCTTC. This translates into CASSSPRGEGGYTF.